What follows describes a single TCR beta chain. The antigen is not known. These data are taken from a study of T cell responses to AZD1222 COVID-19 vaccine. Profiled with immunoSEQ multiplex PCR; TCRdb holds only in-frame clones, not every one. The data contain over 50,000 clones, over 80% of them seen just once; the ten biggest clones take up under 7.5%. Germline lookup yields CDR1 MNHEY and CDR2 SVGAGI. With 7 bases removed from V and 0 bases from J, the gap between germline ends came to 10 bases. The CDR3 runs 14 residues. The study's findings and limits: Across spike, vaccine-associated CD4 TCRs were found, dominant at 160-218 and 743-854. Baseline serostatus was positive in only a handful of AZD1222 recipients.

The V gene is TRBV6-5, the J gene TRBJ1-3; D is possibly TRBD1 (5 bases). The sequencing used peripheral blood, collected on day 0 of AZD1222 vaccination. The sequence was obtained from an adult in good health. The CDR3 sequence is CASTPGGSGNTIYF. The CDR3 DNA is TGTGCCAGCACCCCCGGGGGCTCTGGAAACACCATATATTTT.